A single sample is the source of the 6 T cell receptor beta chains below, sequenced in a study of cytomegalovirus exposure and HLA in healthy donors. The study ran its PCR with 60 Vbeta and 13 Jbeta primers. Method: immunoSEQ multiplex PCR; TCRdb's copy keeps in-frame clones and lacks some. Here the sample spans 150,000 to 200,000 clones, about three quarters being singletons. Input material: PBMCs. The receptors shown here come from a man aged 40-50 years in good health and CMV-seronegative.

The chain employs TRBV7-3 and TRBJ2-2; TRBD2 might be the D (5 bases). V was pared by 5 bases and J by 3 bases, with 13 bases between. Per the germline V gene, CDR1 is SGHTA and CDR2 is FQGTGA. The CDR3 has 15 amino acids. CDR3 sequence reads: CASSPTSLHTGELFF. DNA of the CDR3: TGTGCCAGCAGCCCAACTAGTTTGCACACCGGGGAGCTGTTTTTT.

V is TRBV7-9 and J is TRBJ2-7; 11 bases align to TRBD2. This CDR3 comprises 15 residues. Trimming cost V 4 bases and J 3 bases; bases outside gene matches: 5. CDR1 and CDR2 (germline): SEHNR, FQNEAQ (reference sequence). The CDR3 DNA follows: TGTGCCAGCAGCTCCGGGACTAGCGGACACTACGAGCAGTACTTC. Translating gives CASSSGTSGHYEQYF.

CDR3 bases: TGTGCCAGTAGTTCGGCGGGTGGGTACGAGCAGTACTTC. Translated, it gives CASSSAGGYEQYF. The V gene is TRBV19, the J gene TRBJ2-7; tentative D call: TRBD2 (5 bases). V lost 5 bases, J lost 4 bases, and 12 bases lay in between. CDR1 is LNHDA, CDR2 SQIVND, per germline (reference sequence). CDR3 length: 13 residues.

The chain links TRBV27 to TRBJ1-2, with D perhaps TRBD1 (5 bases). Germline V gene sequence: CDR1 MNHEY, CDR2 SMNVEV (reference sequence). V lost 6 bases and J lost 6, with 17 bases in between. This CDR3 spans 14 amino acids. CDR3 sequence (DNA): TGTGCCAGCAGGGCCGGTTGGGGGGTGAATGGCTACACCTTC. This codes for CASRAGWGVNGYTF.

The chain employs TRBV7-2 and TRBJ1-3; 8 bases are shared with TRBD1. Trimming at V came to 2 bases and at J to 4 bases, leaving 4 bases not matched to a gene. The CDR3 is 15 amino acids. Looked up from germline, CDR1 is SGHTA and CDR2 is FQGNSA. DNA for the CDR3: TGTGCCAGCAGCTTACAGGGGGCTGACGGAAACACCATATATTTT. Encoded protein: CASSLQGADGNTIYF.

This clone was recorded once. V and J are TRBV29-1 and TRBJ1-3; D is undetermined. V lost 7 bases, J lost 1 base, and 8 bases lay in between. Germline V gives CDR1 SQVTM, CDR2 ANQGSEA. The CDR3 has 12 residues. The CDR3 loop is CSGQDSGNTIYF. For the CDR3, the DNA is TGCAGCGGGCAGGATTCTGGAAACACCATATATTTT.